This T cell receptor (beta chain) was retrieved from a study of neoadjuvant anti-PD-1 for oral cavity cancer. Study-wide background: Patients without progression got a fourth dose around day 43. Broader study findings: Higher pretreatment blood Treg/Th17 ratios correlated with higher pretreatment blood and lower post-treatment tumor TCRbeta clonality.

TCRdb's table, derived via immunoSEQ multiplex PCR, lists solely in-frame clones and lacks some. Of more than 20,000 clones detected, roughly a quarter appear once; the ten largest clones hold about 16%. On this clone: Its specificity is unknown.

The germline V gene has CDR1 KGHSH and CDR2 LQKENI. V was clipped by 4 bases and J by 4 bases; unmatched bases: 5. The CDR3 has 17 amino acids. Regarding time point: after neoadjuvant nivolumab, at surgical resection. This rearrangement joins TRBV18 to TRBJ2-6, with TRBD1 matching over 12 bases. This sequence originates from a person aged 40 to 85 with oral cavity squamous cell carcinoma. The sample consisted of tumor tissue, taken after nivolumab (anti-PD-1) treatment. DNA of the CDR3: TGTGCCAGCTCACAGGGACAGGGGGCCTTGGGGGCCAACGTCCTGACTTTC. This sequence encodes CASSQGQGALGANVLTF.